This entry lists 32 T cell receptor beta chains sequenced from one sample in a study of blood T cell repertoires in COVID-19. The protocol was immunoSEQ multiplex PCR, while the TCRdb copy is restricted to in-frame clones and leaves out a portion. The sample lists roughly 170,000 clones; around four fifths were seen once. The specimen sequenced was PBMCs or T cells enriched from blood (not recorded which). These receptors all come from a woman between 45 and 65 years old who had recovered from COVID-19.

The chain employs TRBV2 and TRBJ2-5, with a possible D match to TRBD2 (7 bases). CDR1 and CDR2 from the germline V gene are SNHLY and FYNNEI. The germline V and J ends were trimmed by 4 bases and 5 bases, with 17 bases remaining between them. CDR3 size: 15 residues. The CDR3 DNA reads TGTGCCAGCAGTGCCGGCGGGGGCGCTTCGGAGACCCAGTACTTC. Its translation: CASSAGGGASETQYF. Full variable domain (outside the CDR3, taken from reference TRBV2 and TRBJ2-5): EPEVTQTPSHQVTQMGQEVILRCVPISNHLYFYWYRQILGQKVEFLVSFYNNEISEKSEIFDDQFSVERPDGSNFTLKIRSTKLEDSAMYFCASSAGGGASETQYFGPGTRLLVL.

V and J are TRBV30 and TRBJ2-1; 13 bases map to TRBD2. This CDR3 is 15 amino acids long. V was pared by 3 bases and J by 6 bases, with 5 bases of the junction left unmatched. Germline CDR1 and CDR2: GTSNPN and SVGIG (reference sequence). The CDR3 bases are TGTGCCTGGAGACCTGGGACTAGCGGGACCAATGAGCAGTTCTTC. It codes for CAWRPGTSGTNEQFF.

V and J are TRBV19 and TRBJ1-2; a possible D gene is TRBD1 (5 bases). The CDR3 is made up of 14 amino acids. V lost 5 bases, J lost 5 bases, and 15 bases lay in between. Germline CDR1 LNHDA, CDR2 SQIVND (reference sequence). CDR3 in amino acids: CASSPRDSRYGYTF. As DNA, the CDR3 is TGTGCCAGTAGTCCAAGAGACAGCCGTTATGGCTACACCTTC.

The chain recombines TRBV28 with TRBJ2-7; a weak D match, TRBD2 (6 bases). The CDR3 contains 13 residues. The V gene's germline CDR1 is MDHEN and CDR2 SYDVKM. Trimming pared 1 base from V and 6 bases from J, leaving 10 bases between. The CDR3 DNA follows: TGTGCCAGCAGTTTATCGGGGCGGGGCGAGCAGTACGTC. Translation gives CASSLSGRGEQYV.

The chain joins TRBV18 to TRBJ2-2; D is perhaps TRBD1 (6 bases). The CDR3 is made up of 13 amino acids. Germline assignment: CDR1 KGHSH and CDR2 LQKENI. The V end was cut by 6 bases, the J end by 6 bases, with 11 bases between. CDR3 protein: CASSAQGAGELFF. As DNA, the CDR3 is TGTGCCAGCTCGGCACAGGGAGCCGGGGAGCTGTTTTTT.

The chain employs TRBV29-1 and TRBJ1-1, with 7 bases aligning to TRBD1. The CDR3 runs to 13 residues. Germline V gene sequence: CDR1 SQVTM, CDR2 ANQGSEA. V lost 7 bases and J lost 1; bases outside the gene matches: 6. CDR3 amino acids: CSGTRTGNTEAFF. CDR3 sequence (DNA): TGCAGCGGGACCCGGACAGGGAACACTGAAGCTTTCTTT.

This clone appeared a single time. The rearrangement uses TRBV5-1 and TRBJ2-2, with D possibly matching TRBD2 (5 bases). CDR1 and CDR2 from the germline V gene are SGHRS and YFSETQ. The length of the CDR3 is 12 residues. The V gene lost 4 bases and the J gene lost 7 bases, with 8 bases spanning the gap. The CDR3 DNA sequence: TGCGCCAGCAGCCTTACTAGCGGGGAGCTGTTTTTT. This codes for CASSLTSGELFF. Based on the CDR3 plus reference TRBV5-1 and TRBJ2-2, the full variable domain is KAGVTQTPRYLIKTRGQQVTLSCSPISGHRSVSWYQQTPGQGLQFLFEYFSETQRNKGNFPGRFSGRQFSNSRSEMNVSTLELGDSALYLCASSLTSGELFFGEGSRLTVL.

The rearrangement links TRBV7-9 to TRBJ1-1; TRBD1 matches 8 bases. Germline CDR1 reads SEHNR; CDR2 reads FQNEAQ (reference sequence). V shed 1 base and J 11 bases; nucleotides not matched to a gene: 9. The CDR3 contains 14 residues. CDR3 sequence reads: CASSLDRTGKAAFF. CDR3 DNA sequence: TGTGCCAGCAGCTTAGACAGGACAGGGAAAGCGGCTTTCTTT.

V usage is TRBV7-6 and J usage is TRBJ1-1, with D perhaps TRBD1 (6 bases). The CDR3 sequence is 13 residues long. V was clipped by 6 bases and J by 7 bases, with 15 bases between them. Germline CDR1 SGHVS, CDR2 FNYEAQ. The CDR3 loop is CASRPQGSNEAFF. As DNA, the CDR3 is TGTGCCAGCAGACCCCAGGGGTCCAATGAAGCTTTCTTT.

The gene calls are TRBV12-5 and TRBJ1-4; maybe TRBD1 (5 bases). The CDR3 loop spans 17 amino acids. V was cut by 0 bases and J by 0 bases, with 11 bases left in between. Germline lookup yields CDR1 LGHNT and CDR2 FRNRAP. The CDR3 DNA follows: TGTGCTAGTGGTTTGGTCCACCTCAGGGCAACTAATGAAAAACTGTTTTTT. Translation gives CASGLVHLRATNEKLFF.

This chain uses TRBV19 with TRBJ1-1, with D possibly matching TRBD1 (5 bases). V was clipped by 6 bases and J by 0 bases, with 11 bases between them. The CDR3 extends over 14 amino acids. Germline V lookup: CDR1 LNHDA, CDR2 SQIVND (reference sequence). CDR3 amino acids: CASSRGEVNTEAFF. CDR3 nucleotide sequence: TGTGCCAGTAGCCGGGGGGAGGTGAACACTGAAGCTTTCTTT.

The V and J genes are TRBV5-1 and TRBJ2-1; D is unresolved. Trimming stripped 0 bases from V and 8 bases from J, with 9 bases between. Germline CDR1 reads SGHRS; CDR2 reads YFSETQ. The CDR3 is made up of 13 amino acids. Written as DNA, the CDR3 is TGCGCCAGCAGCTTGGGGTCCGCGCATGAGCAGTTCTTC. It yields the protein CASSLGSAHEQFF. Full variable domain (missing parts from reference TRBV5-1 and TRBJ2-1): KAGVTQTPRYLIKTRGQQVTLSCSPISGHRSVSWYQQTPGQGLQFLFEYFSETQRNKGNFPGRFSGRQFSNSRSEMNVSTLELGDSALYLCASSLGSAHEQFFGPGTRLTVL.

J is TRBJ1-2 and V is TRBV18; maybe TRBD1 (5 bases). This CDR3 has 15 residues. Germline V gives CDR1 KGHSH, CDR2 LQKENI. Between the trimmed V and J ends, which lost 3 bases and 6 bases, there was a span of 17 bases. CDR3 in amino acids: CASSPTGLRGNGYTF. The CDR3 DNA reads TGTGCCAGCTCACCTACAGGCTTACGGGGGAATGGCTACACCTTC.

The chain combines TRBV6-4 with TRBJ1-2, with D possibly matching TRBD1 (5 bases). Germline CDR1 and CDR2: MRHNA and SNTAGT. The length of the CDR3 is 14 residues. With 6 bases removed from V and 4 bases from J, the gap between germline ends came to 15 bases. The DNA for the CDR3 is TGTGCCAGCAGGATGACAGACGGGTCCTATGGCTACACCTTC. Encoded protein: CASRMTDGSYGYTF.

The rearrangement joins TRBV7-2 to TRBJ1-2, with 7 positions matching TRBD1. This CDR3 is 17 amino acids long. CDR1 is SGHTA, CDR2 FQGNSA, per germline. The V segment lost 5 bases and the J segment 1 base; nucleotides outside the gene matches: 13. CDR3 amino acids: CASSRRQGLRFNYGYTF. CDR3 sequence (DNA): TGTGCCAGCAGCCGTCGACAGGGCCTTCGTTTTAACTATGGCTACACCTTC. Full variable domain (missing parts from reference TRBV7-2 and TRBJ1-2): GAGVSQSPSNKVTEKGKDVELRCDPISGHTALYWYRQSLGQGLEFLIYFQGNSAPDKSGLPSDRFSAERTGGSVSTLTIQRTQQEDSAVYLCASSRRQGLRFNYGYTFGSGTRLTVV.

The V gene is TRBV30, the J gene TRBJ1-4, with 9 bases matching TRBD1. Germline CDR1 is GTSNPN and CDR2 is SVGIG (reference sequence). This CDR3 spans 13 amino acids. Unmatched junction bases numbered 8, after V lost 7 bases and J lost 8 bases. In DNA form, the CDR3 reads TGTGCCTTGTCCGGGACAGGGCGGGAAAAACTGTTTTTT. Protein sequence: CALSGTGREKLFF.

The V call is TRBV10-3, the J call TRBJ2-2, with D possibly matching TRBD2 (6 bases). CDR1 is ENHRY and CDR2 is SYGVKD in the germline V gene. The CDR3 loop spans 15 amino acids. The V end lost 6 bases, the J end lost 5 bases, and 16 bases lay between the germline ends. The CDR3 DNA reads TGTGCCATCAGGACTCCGATGGGAGGAACCGGGGAGCTGTTTTTT. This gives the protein CAIRTPMGGTGELFF.

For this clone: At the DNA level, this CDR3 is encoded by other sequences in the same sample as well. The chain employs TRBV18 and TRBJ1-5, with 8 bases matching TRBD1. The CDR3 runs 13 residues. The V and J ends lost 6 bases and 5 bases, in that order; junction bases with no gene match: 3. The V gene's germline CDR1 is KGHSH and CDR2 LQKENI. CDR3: CASSPDRDQPQHF. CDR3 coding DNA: TGTGCCAGCTCCCCGGACAGGGATCAGCCCCAGCATTTT.

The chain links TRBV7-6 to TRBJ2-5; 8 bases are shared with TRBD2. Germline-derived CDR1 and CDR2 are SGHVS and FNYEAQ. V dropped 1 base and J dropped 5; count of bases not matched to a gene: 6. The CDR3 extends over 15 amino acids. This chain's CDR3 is CASSLGAGGKETQYF. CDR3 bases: TGTGCCAGCAGCTTAGGGGCGGGGGGAAAGGAGACCCAGTACTTC.

The CDR3: CASSPGLTEAFF. The CDR3 DNA follows: TGTGCCAGCTCACCGGGGCTGACTGAAGCTTTCTTT. The V gene is TRBV18, the J gene TRBJ1-1; TRBD1 is a possible D gene (5 bases). V was trimmed by 3 bases and J by 5 bases, leaving 7 bases between them. This CDR3 contains 12 residues. CDR1 is KGHSH, CDR2 LQKENI, per germline.

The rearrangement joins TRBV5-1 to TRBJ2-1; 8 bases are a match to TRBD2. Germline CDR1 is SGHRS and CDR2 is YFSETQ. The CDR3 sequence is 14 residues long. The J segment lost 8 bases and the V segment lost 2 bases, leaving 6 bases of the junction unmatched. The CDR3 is CASSFTAGGYEQFF. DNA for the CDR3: TGCGCCAGCAGCTTTACTGCGGGGGGTTATGAGCAGTTCTTC.

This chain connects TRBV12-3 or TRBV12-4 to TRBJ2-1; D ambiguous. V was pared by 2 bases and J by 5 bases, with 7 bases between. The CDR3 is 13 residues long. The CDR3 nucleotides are TGTGCCAGCAGTTTAATGGAGAACAATGAGCAGTTCTTC. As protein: CASSLMENNEQFF.

This chain's CDR3 is CASSYEIFNEKLFF. The CDR3 bases are TGTGCCAGCAGTTATGAGATATTTAATGAAAAACTGTTTTTT. This chain connects TRBV6-5 to TRBJ1-4; D not certain. V was clipped by 3 bases and J by 4 bases, with 9 bases between them. Germline V lookup: CDR1 MNHEY, CDR2 SVGAGI. The CDR3 loop spans 14 amino acids.

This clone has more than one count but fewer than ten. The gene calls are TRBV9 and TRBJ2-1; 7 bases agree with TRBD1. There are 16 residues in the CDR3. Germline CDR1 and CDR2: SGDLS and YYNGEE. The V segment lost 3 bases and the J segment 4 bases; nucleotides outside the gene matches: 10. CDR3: CASSGRSTGLYNEQFF. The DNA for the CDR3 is TGTGCCAGCAGCGGCCGTTCGACAGGGTTATACAATGAGCAGTTCTTC.

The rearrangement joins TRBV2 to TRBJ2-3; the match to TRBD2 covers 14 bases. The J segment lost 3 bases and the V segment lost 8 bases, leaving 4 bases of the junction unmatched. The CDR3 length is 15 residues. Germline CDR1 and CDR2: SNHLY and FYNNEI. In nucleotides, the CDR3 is TGTGCCAGCTCGGGACTAGCGGGGGCAACAGATACGCAGTATTTT. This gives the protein CASSGLAGATDTQYF.

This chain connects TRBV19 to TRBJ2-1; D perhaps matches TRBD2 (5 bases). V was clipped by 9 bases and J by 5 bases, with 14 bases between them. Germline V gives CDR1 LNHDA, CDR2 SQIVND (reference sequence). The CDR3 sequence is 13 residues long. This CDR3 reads CASETPGDNEQFF. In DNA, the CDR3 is TGTGCCAGCGAAACGCCCGGGGACAATGAGCAGTTCTTC.

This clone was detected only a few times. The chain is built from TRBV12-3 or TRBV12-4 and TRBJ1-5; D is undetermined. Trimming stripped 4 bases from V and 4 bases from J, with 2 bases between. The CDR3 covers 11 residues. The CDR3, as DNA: TGTGCCAGCAGTTCTAATCAGCCCCAGCATTTT. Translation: CASSSNQPQHF.

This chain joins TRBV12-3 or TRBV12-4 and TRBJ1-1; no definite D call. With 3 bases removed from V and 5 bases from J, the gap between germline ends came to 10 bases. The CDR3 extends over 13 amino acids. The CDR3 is CASSFIRGTEAFF. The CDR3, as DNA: TGTGCCAGCAGTTTCATCCGAGGGACTGAAGCTTTCTTT.

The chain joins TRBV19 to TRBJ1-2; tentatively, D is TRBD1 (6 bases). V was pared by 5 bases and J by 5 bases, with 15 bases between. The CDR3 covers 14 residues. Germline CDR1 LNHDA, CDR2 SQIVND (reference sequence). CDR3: CASSLQGLTYGYTF. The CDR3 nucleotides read TGTGCCAGTAGTTTGCAGGGGCTTACATATGGCTACACCTTC.

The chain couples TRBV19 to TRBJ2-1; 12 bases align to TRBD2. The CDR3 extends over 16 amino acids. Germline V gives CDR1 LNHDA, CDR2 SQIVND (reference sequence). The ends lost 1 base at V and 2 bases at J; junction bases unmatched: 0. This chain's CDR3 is CASSIGTSGTYNEQFF. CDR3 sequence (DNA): TGTGCCAGTAGTATAGGGACTAGCGGGACCTACAATGAGCAGTTCTTC.

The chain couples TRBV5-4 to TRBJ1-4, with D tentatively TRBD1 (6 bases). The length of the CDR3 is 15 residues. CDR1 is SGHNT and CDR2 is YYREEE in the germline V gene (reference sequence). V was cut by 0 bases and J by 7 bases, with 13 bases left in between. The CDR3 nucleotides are TGTGCCAGCAGCTTGGCTGGGGGCCGGGGTGAAAAACTGTTTTTT. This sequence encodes CASSLAGGRGEKLFF.

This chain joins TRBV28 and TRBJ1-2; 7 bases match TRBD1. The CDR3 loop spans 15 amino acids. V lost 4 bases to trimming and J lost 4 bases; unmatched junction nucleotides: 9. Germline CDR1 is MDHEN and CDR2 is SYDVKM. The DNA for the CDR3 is TGTGCCAGCAGTTCCTCGACAGGGTCACTCTATGGCTACACCTTC. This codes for CASSSSTGSLYGYTF.